The TCR beta chain described here comes from a study of human T cells and chemical hapten exposure. Within the library, unique molecular identifiers were attached to each individual cDNA molecule. TCRdb passed the RACE reads through MiXCR, listing each CDR3 protein once. The data contain 300,000 to 450,000 distinct CDR3 sequences, around 5.5% of them singletons. Germline V CDR1 and CDR2: SGHVS, FNYEAQ. This CDR3 is built from 16 residues. J was trimmed by 4 bases and V by 0 bases; bases with no gene match: 5. Described time point: pre-sensitization, week 0. Treatment in this sample: therapeutic diphenylcyclopropenone sensitization with weekly scalp DPC. This clonotype was counted a few times.

Specimen: whole blood, collected in connection with sensitization to the hapten diphenylcyclopropenone (DPC). This TCR came from a woman in her forties or fifties with alopecia areata. Some clones in this sample may be carry-over from other donors' samples. This chain links TRBV7-6 with TRBJ2-1; the match to TRBD2 covers 8 bases. The CDR3 loop is CASSLAGLAGYNEQFF. DNA for the CDR3: TGTGCCAGCAGCTTAGCGGGGCTAGCGGGTTACAATGAGCAGTTCTTC.